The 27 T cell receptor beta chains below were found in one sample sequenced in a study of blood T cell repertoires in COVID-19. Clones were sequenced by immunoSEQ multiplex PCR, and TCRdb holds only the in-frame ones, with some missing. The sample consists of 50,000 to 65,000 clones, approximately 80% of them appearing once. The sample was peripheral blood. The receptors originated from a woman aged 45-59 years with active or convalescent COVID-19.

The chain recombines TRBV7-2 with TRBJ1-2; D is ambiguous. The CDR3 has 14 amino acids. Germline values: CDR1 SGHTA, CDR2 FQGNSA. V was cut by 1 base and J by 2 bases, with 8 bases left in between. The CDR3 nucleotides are TGTGCCAGCAGCTTAGAATCTCAGAACTATGGCTACACCTTC. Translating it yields CASSLESQNYGYTF.

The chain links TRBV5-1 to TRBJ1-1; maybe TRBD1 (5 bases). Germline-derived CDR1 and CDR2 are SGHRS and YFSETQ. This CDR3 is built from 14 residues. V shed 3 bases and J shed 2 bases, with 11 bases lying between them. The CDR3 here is CASSSSGGNTEAFF. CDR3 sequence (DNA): TGCGCCAGCAGCTCCTCCGGGGGAAACACTGAAGCTTTCTTT.

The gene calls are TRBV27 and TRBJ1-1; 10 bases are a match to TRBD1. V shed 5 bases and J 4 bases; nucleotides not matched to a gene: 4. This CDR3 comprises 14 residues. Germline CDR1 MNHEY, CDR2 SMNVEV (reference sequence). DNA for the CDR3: TGTGCCAGCAGTCCCAGGACAGGGGGCACTGAAGCTTTCTTT. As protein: CASSPRTGGTEAFF.

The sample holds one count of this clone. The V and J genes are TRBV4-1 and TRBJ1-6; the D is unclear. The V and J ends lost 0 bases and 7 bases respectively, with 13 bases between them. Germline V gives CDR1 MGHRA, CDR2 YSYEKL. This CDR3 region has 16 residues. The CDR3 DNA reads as TGCGCCAGCAGCCAAGACGGGAGACAAAGGAATTCACCCCTCCACTTT. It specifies CASSQDGRQRNSPLHF.

The CDR3 DNA sequence: TGTGCCAGCAGTCCGACAGTCCGATCGGAAGCTTTCTTT. It yields the protein CASSPTVRSEAFF. V is TRBV27 and J is TRBJ1-1, with D tentatively TRBD1 (5 bases). With 5 bases removed from V and 8 bases from J, the gap between germline ends came to 15 bases. This CDR3 has 13 amino acids. Looked up from germline, CDR1 is MNHEY and CDR2 is SMNVEV (reference sequence).

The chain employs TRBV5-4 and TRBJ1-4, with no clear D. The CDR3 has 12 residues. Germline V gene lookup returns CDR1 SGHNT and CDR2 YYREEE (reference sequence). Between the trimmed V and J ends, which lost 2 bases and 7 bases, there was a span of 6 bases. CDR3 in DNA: TGTGCCAGCAGCTTTGAGGCTGAAAAACTGTTTTTT. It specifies CASSFEAEKLFF. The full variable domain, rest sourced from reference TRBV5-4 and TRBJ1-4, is ETGVTQSPTHLIKTRGQQVTLRCSSQSGHNTVSWYQQALGQGPQFIFQYYREEENGRGNFPPRFSGLQFPNYSSELNVNALELDDSALYLCASSFEAEKLFFGSGTQLSVL.

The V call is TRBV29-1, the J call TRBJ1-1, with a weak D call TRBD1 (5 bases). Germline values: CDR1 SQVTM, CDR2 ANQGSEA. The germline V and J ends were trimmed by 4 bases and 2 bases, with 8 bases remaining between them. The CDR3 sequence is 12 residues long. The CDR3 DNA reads TGCAGCGTTGCGGACACAAACACTGAAGCTTTCTTT. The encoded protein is CSVADTNTEAFF.

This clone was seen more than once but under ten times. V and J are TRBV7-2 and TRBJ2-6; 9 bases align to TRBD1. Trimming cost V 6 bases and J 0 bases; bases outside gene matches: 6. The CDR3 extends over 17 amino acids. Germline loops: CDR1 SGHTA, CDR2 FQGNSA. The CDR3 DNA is TGTGCCAGCAGTTTGGGACAGGGCCTCTCTGGGGCCAACGTCCTGACTTTC. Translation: CASSLGQGLSGANVLTF.

CDR3 nucleotides: TGTGCCAGCAGTCTCAGGGTCGGCTACGAGCAGTACTTC. This gives the protein CASSLRVGYEQYF. This chain uses TRBV27 with TRBJ2-7; TRBD1 might be the D (5 bases). The CDR3 loop spans 13 amino acids. With 5 bases removed from V and 3 bases from J, the gap between germline ends came to 11 bases. CDR1 is MNHEY, CDR2 SMNVEV, per germline (reference sequence).

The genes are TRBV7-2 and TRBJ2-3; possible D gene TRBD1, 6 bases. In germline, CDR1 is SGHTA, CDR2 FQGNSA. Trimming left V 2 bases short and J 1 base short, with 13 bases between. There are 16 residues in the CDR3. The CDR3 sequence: CASSLIWGQGTDTQYF. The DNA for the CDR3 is TGTGCCAGCAGCTTAATCTGGGGGCAAGGCACAGATACGCAGTATTTT.

Written as DNA, the CDR3 is TGTGCCAGCAGTGAAGGGGGGCGGCCCCAGCATTTT. The encoded protein is CASSEGGRPQHF. The chain links TRBV6-1 to TRBJ1-5, with TRBD1 as a possible D gene (6 bases). Per the germline V gene, CDR1 is MNHNS and CDR2 is SASEGT. The V end was cut by 1 base, the J end by 9 bases, with 7 bases between. CDR3 length equals 12 residues.

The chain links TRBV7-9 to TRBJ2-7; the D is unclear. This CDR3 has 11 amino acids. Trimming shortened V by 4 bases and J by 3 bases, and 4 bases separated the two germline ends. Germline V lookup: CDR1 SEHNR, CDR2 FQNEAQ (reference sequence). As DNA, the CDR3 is TGTGCCAGCAGCTCCATCTACGAGCAGTACTTC. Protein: CASSSIYEQYF. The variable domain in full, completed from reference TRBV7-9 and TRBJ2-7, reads DTGVSQNPRHKITKRGQNVTFRCDPISEHNRLYWYRQTLGQGPEFLTYFQNEAQLEKSRLLSDRFSAERPKGSFSTLEIQRTEQGDSAMYLCASSSIYEQYFGPGTRLTVT.

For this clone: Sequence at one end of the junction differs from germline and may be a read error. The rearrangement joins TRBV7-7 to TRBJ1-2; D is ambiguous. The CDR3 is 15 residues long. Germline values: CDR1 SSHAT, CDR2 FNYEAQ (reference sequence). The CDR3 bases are TGTGCTAGCAGCTTAAATACCCTTCGGGAAGATGGCTACACCTTC. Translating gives CASSLNTLREDGYTF.

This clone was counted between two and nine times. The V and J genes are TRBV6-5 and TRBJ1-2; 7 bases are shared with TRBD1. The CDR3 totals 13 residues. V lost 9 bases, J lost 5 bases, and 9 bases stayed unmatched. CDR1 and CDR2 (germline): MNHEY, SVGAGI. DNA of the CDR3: TGTGCCAGTCAAGGGGGACAGCGATATGGCTACACCTTC. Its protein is CASQGGQRYGYTF.

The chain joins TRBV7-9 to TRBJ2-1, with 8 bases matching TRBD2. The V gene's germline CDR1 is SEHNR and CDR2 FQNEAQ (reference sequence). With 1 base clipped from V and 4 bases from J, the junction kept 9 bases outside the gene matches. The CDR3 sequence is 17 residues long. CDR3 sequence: CASSLGGASGFYNEQFF. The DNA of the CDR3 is TGTGCCAGCAGCTTAGGAGGGGCTAGCGGGTTTTACAATGAGCAGTTCTTC. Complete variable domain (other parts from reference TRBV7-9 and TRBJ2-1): DTGVSQNPRHKITKRGQNVTFRCDPISEHNRLYWYRQTLGQGPEFLTYFQNEAQLEKSRLLSDRFSAERPKGSFSTLEIQRTEQGDSAMYLCASSLGGASGFYNEQFFGPGTRLTVL.

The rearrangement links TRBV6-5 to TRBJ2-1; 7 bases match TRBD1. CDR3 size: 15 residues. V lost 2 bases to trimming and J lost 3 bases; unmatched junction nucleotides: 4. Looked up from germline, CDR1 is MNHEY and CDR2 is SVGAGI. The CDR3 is CASSYEGAVYNEQFF. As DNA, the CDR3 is TGTGCCAGCAGTTACGAGGGGGCCGTCTACAATGAGCAGTTCTTC.

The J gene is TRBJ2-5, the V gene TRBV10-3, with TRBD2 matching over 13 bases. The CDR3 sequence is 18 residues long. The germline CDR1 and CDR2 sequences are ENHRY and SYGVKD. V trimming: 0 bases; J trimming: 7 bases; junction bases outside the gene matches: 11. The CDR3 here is CAISESEAGTSGEGTQYF. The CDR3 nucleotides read TGTGCCATCAGTGAGTCGGAGGCCGGGACTAGCGGGGAGGGGACCCAGTACTTC.

CDR3 bases: TGTGCCAGCAGCCCGGGGTATAGCGGGAGGGGCAAAGGGGAGCTGTTTTTT. This codes for CASSPGYSGRGKGELFF. The V gene is TRBV9, the J gene TRBJ2-2, with TRBD2 identical over 11 bases. Germline V gene lookup returns CDR1 SGDLS and CDR2 YYNGEE. The length of the CDR3 is 17 residues. V lost 4 bases, J lost 8 bases, and 13 bases stayed unmatched. The whole variable domain, remainder taken from reference TRBV9 and TRBJ2-2, is DSGVTQTPKHLITATGQRVTLRCSPRSGDLSVYWYQQSLDQGLQFLIQYYNGEERAKGNILERFSAQQFPDLHSELNLSSLELGDSALYFCASSPGYSGRGKGELFFGEGSRLTVL.

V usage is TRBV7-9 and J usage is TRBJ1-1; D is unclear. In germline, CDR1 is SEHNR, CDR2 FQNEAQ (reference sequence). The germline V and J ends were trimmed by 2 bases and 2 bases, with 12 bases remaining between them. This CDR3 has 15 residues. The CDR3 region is CASSLKGRINTEAFF. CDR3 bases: TGTGCCAGCAGCTTAAAAGGGAGAATTAACACTGAAGCTTTCTTT.

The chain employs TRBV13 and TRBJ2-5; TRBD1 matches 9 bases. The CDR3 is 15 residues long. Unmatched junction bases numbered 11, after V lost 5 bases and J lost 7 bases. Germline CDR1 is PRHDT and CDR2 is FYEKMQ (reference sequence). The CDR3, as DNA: TGTGCCAGCAGCGCCCGACAGGGGGGAAAGAGGACCCAGTACTTC. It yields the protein CASSARQGGKRTQYF. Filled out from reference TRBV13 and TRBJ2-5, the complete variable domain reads AAGVIQSPRHLIKEKRETATLKCYPIPRHDTVYWYQQGPGQDPQFLISFYEKMQSDKGSIPDRFSAQQFSDYHSELNMSSLELGDSALYFCASSARQGGKRTQYFGPGTRLLVL.

CDR3 nucleotides: TGTGCCAGCTCACCAGGGGGCGGCCACTTCGAAGCTTTCTTT. Translation: CASSPGGGHFEAFF. The V gene is TRBV18, the J gene TRBJ1-1; tentatively, D is TRBD1 (6 bases). Looked up from germline, CDR1 is KGHSH and CDR2 is LQKENI. Between the trimmed V and J ends, which lost 2 bases and 8 bases, there was a span of 15 bases. This CDR3 spans 14 amino acids. The full variable domain, in which reference TRBV18 and TRBJ1-1 provide the parts outside the CDR3, is NAGVMQNPRHLVRRRGQEARLRCSPMKGHSHVYWYRQLPEEGLKFMVYLQKENIIDESGMPKERFSAEFPKEGPSILRIQQVVRGDSAAYFCASSPGGGHFEAFFGQGTRLTVV.

The CDR3 DNA reads as TGCAGCGTAGAGACACAGGGGGCCCCCAAGACCCAGTACTTC. Translating gives CSVETQGAPKTQYF. This chain links TRBV29-1 with TRBJ2-5; 9 bases are a match to TRBD1. CDR1 is SQVTM, CDR2 ANQGSEA, per germline. The CDR3 length is 14 residues. Trimming cost V 6 bases and J 6 bases; bases outside gene matches: 11. Drawing the rest from reference TRBV29-1 and TRBJ2-5, the complete variable domain is SAVISQKPSRDICQRGTSLTIQCQVDSQVTMMFWYRQQPGQSLTLIATANQGSEATYESGFVIDKFPISRPNLTFSTLTVSNMSPEDSSIYLCSVETQGAPKTQYFGPGTRLLVL.

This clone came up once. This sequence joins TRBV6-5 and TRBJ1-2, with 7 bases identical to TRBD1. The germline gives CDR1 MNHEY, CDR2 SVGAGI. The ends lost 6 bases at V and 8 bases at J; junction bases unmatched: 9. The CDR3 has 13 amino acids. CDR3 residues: CASRPQGEGGYTF. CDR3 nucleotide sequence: TGTGCCAGCAGGCCCCAGGGGGAAGGAGGCTACACCTTC.

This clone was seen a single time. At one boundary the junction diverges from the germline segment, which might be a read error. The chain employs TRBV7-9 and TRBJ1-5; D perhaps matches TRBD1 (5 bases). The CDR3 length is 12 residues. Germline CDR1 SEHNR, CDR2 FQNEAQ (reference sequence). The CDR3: CASSRSTAGQTF. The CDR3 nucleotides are TGTGCCAGCAGCCGTTCGACAGCGGGGCAAACGTTT.

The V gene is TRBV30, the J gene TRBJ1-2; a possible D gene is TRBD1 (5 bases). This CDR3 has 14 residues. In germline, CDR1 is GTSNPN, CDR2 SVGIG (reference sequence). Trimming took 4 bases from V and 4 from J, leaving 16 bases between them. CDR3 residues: CAWTKRGGSYGYTF. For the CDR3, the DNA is TGTGCCTGGACCAAAAGGGGAGGTAGCTATGGCTACACCTTC. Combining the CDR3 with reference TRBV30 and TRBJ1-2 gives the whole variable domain SQTIHQWPATLVQPVGSPLSLECTVEGTSNPNLYWYRQAAGRGLQLLFYSVGIGQISSEVPQNLSASRPQDRQFILSSKKLLLSDSGFYLCAWTKRGGSYGYTFGSGTRLTVV.

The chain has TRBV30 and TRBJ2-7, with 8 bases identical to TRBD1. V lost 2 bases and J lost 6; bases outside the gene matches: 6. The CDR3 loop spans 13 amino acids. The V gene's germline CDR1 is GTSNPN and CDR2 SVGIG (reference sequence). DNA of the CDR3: TGTGCCTGGAGTACCCGACAGGGGAGCGAGCAGTACTTC. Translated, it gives CAWSTRQGSEQYF. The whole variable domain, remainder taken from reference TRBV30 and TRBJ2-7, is SQTIHQWPATLVQPVGSPLSLECTVEGTSNPNLYWYRQAAGRGLQLLFYSVGIGQISSEVPQNLSASRPQDRQFILSSKKLLLSDSGFYLCAWSTRQGSEQYFGPGTRLTVT.

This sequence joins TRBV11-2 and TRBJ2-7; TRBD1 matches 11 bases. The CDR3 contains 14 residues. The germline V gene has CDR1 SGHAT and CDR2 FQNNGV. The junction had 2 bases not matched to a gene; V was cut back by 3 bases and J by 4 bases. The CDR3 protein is CASSLDRGPYEQYF. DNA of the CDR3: TGTGCCAGCAGCTTGGACAGGGGGCCATACGAGCAGTACTTC.